One and the same sample provided the 13 T cell receptor beta chains below, sequenced in a study of regulatory T cells in long-lasting Graves disease. Time point given: newly diagnosed GD, antithyroid drugs for less than 3 months. PBMC-derived RNA was used for the TCR library. Building of the TCR beta libraries involved iRepertoire HTBI primers and Arm-PCR of CDR3 regions. TCRdb re-derived calls from the multiplex PCR reads in MiXCR, one entry per CDR3 protein. The sample records 350,000 to 500,000 distinct CDR3 sequences, 11% to 15% being singletons. The same data also contributed to another study, on T cells in Graves' hyperthyroidism and ophthalmopathy.

The input for sequencing was peripheral blood mononuclear cells (PBMCs), taken at new diagnosis, from a patient treated with antithyroid drugs. These receptors were obtained from a woman in her forties or fifties with Graves disease.

The sample holds many counts of this clonotype. The chain has TRBV7-9 and TRBJ2-3; the match to TRBD2 covers 15 bases. CDR1 SEHNR and CDR2 FQNEAQ come from the germline V gene (reference sequence). The CDR3 is 16 amino acids. V lost 5 bases, J lost 5 bases, and 5 bases stayed unmatched. The CDR3 coding sequence is TGTGCCAGCAGCCCAGGACTAGCGGGAGGGGTAGATACGCAGTATTTT. It is translated as CASSPGLAGGVDTQYF.

This clonotype was seen many times. J is TRBJ2-3 and V is TRBV7-2; D gene uncertain. V was cut by 6 bases and J by 2 bases, with 9 bases left in between. The CDR3 length is 13 residues. CDR1 and CDR2 from the germline V gene are SGHTA and FQGNSA. CDR3 amino acids: CASRTWATDTQYF. CDR3 sequence (DNA): TGTGCCAGCAGGACGTGGGCCACAGATACGCAGTATTTT.

The rearrangement uses TRBV6-1 and TRBJ1-5; D call uncertain. The V gene's germline CDR1 is MNHNS and CDR2 SASEGT. V was shortened by 7 bases and J by 0 bases, with 10 bases between the two germline ends. The length of the CDR3 is 14 residues. The CDR3 protein is CASTGDLSNQPQHF. CDR3 DNA: TGTGCCAGCACCGGAGACCTTAGCAATCAGCCCCAGCATTTT.

This clonotype was observed many times. The chain recombines TRBV28 with TRBJ1-1; 9 bases align to TRBD1. The V segment lost 7 bases and the J segment 4 bases; nucleotides outside the gene matches: 10. The V gene's germline CDR1 is MDHEN and CDR2 SYDVKM. The CDR3 runs to 15 residues. CDR3 nucleotide sequence: TGTGCCAGCACCTCAACCGGGACAGGGTTCACTGAAGCTTTCTTT. Protein product: CASTSTGTGFTEAFF.

This clonotype was counted many times. The chain combines TRBV12-3 or TRBV12-4 with TRBJ1-6; D gene unclear. The CDR3 is 13 amino acids. V was trimmed by 6 bases and J by 9 bases, leaving 12 bases between them. The DNA of the CDR3 is TGTGCCAGCAGGGTGAGATTTGTTTCACCCCTCCACTTT. This gives the protein CASRVRFVSPLHF.

This chain links TRBV7-8 with TRBJ2-4, with TRBD2 identical over 9 bases. Germline CDR1 and CDR2: SGHVS and FQNEAQ. This CDR3 has 16 residues. Trimming at V came to 5 bases and at J to 3 bases, leaving 8 bases not matched to a gene. The CDR3 spells CASSPKREVVKNIQYF. The CDR3 DNA sequence: TGTGCCAGCAGCCCAAAGCGGGAGGTGGTCAAAAACATTCAGTACTTC.

This clonotype was counted many times. The J gene is TRBJ2-7, the V gene TRBV28; no reliable D call. V lost 8 bases, J lost 7 bases, and 15 bases lay in between. The V gene's germline CDR1 is MDHEN and CDR2 SYDVKM. The CDR3 is 12 amino acids. DNA for the CDR3: TGTGCCAGCGCCTCCCCCTCTGGGGAGCAGTACTTC. It translates to CASASPSGEQYF.

In this sample, this clonotype turned up a few times. The chain uses TRBV9 and TRBJ2-1; a possible D gene is TRBD1 (6 bases). CDR1 and CDR2 from the germline V gene are SGDLS and YYNGEE. The CDR3 is made up of 16 amino acids. Trimming removed 1 base from V and 10 bases from J, with 21 bases in between. This CDR3 reads CASSVFPGQMPDEQFF. Written as DNA, the CDR3 is TGTGCCAGCAGCGTATTCCCCGGACAGATGCCAGACGAGCAGTTCTTC. The entire variable domain, with the rest obtained from reference TRBV9 and TRBJ2-1, is as follows: DSGVTQTPKHLITATGQRVTLRCSPRSGDLSVYWYQQSLDQGLQFLIQYYNGEERAKGNILERFSAQQFPDLHSELNLSSLELGDSALYFCASSVFPGQMPDEQFFGPGTRLTVL.

A few counts support this clonotype. This chain uses TRBV19 with TRBJ2-2; D is uncertain. Germline CDR1 reads LNHDA; CDR2 reads SQIVND (reference sequence). This CDR3 region has 14 residues. Trimming removed 3 bases from V and 5 bases from J, with 10 bases in between. In nucleotides, the CDR3 is TGTGCCAGTAGTATCGGAGTAGGGACCGGGGAGCTGTTTTTT. Residues: CASSIGVGTGELFF. Full variable domain (rest looked up from reference TRBV19 and TRBJ2-2): DGGITQSPKYLFRKEGQNVTLSCEQNLNHDAMYWYRQDPGQGLRLIYYSQIVNDFQKGDIAEGYSVSREKKESFPLTVTSAQKNPTAFYLCASSIGVGTGELFFGEGSRLTVL.

There are many counts of this clonotype. The chain recombines TRBV2 with TRBJ2-3; 7 nucleotides match TRBD1. This CDR3 is 15 amino acids long. From germline, CDR1 is SNHLY and CDR2 FYNNEI. The J segment lost 6 bases and the V segment lost 7 bases, leaving 13 bases of the junction unmatched. The CDR3 loop is CASKTTGPTRDTQYF. The CDR3 region has the DNA TGTGCCAGCAAAACGACAGGGCCCACGAGGGATACGCAGTATTTT.

This clonotype was counted ten times or more. The CDR3 coding sequence is TGTGCCAGCAGGAGGACCGGGACTAGCGGGAGTAAATCCTACGAGCAGTACTTC. It yields the protein CASRRTGTSGSKSYEQYF. This sequence joins TRBV11-1 and TRBJ2-7, with 14 bases that match TRBD2. Germline trimming cut 6 bases from V and 1 base from J; bases unmatched to any gene: 11. The CDR3 spans 18 residues. The germline V gene has CDR1 SGHAT and CDR2 FQDESV (reference sequence).

This clonotype was seen many times. The rearrangement joins TRBV11-3 to TRBJ2-1, with TRBD1 matching over 7 bases. Germline CDR1 and CDR2: SGHNT and YENEEA. This CDR3 is built from 15 residues. V dropped 5 bases and J dropped 2; count of bases not matched to a gene: 6. CDR3 DNA sequence: TGTGCCAGCAGCCGCTACAGGGGCGCCTACAATGAGCAGTTCTTC. This codes for CASSRYRGAYNEQFF.

The chain links TRBV5-1 to TRBJ2-2; D possibly corresponds to TRBD1 (6 bases). CDR3 length: 16 amino acids. V was clipped by 3 bases and J by 1 base, with 13 bases between them. Germline V gene data show CDR1 as SGHRS and CDR2 as YFSETQ. In nucleotides, the CDR3 is TGCGCCAGCAGCTCAAGATCGGGACAGAACACCGGGGAGCTGTTTTTT. Protein: CASSSRSGQNTGELFF.